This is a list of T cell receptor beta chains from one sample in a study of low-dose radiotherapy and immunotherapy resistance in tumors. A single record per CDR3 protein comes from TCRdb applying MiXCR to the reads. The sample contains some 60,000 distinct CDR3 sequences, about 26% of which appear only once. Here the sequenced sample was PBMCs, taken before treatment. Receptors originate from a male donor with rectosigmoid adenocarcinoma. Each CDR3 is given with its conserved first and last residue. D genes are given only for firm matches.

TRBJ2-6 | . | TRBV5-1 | CASSLAGTPGSGANVLTF
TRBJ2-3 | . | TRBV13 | CASSPRTEAYLDTQYF
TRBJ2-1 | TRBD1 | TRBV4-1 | CASSQDVDREVVEQFF
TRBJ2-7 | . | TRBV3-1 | CASSHRGGYEQYF
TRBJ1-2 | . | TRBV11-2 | CASSFEGNGYTF
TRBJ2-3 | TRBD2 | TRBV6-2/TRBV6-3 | CASRTSGSNTQYF
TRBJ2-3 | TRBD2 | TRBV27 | CASSPGLARTDTQYF
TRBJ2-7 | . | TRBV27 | CASSRLGGSYEQYF
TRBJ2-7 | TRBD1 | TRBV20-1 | CSAFRTGENYEQYF
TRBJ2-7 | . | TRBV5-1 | CASSLGDSVSEQYF
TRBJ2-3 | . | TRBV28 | CASSFYPEGTTDTQYF
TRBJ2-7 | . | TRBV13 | CASSSTYEQYF
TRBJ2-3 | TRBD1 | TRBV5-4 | CASSLVGTATTDTQYF
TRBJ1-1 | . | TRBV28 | CASSFLTGRKNTEAFF
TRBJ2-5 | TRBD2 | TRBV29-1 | CSARDSGGETQYF
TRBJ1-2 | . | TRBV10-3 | CAISERRTGDYGYTF
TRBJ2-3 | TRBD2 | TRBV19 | CASSRSGGTDTQYF
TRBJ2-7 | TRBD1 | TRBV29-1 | CSVKDRVSYEQYF
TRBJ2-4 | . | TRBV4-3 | CASSQEGGNIQYF
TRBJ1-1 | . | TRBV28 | CASSSPGSDTEAFF
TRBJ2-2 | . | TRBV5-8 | CATEAWGLSNTGELFFF
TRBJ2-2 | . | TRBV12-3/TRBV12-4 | CASSSQGKTGELFF
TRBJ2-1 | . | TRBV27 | CASSDSMSSYNEQFF
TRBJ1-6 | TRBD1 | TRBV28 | CASSSEQGDKSPLHF
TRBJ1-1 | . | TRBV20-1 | CSARGAALNTEAFF
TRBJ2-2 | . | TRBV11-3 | CASSLGRLRGELFF
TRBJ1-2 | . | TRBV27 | CASSPIQGSYGYTF
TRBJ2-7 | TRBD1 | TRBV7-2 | CASSLFGQGYEQYF
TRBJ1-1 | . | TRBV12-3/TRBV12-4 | CASTNDVPGVAEAFF
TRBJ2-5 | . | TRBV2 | CASRTVETQYF